A single sample is the source of the 9 T cell receptor beta chains below, sequenced in a study of blood T cell repertoires in COVID-19. Using immunoSEQ multiplex PCR, the repertoire was profiled, and TCRdb retains in-frame clones only, with some absent. The sample carries about 250,000 clones, 79% recorded once. The specimen sequenced was peripheral blood. Source of these receptors: a woman between 40 and 55 years old with active or convalescent COVID-19.

This clone was seen just once. In DNA, the CDR3 is TGCGCCAGCAGCACACAGGGTGACAACACTGAAGCTTTCTTT. This translates into CASSTQGDNTEAFF. J is TRBJ1-1 and V is TRBV5-1, with D perhaps matching TRBD1 (6 bases). Germline V gene lookup returns CDR1 SGHRS and CDR2 YFSETQ. V dropped 4 bases and J dropped 2 bases, with 12 bases sitting between them. CDR3 length: 14 residues.

This clone was picked up one time. The chain has TRBV5-1 and TRBJ2-2; TRBD1 is a possible D gene (5 bases). The CDR3 loop spans 10 amino acids. Germline CDR1 SGHRS, CDR2 YFSETQ. The CDR3 sequence: CDSRAGELFF. CDR3 DNA: TGCGATTCCAGGGCCGGGGAGCTGTTTTTT.

V and J are TRBV19 and TRBJ1-5, with 8 bases matching TRBD1. J gave up 2 bases and V 5 bases, and 2 bases lay outside the gene matches. Germline CDR1 and CDR2: LNHDA and SQIVND (reference sequence). CDR3 size: 14 residues. CDR3 bases: TGTGCCAGTAGTGACAGGGGCGGCAATCAGCCCCAGCATTTT. It encodes CASSDRGGNQPQHF. The complete variable domain, with remaining parts taken from reference TRBV19 and TRBJ1-5, reads DGGITQSPKYLFRKEGQNVTLSCEQNLNHDAMYWYRQDPGQGLRLIYYSQIVNDFQKGDIAEGYSVSREKKESFPLTVTSAQKNPTAFYLCASSDRGGNQPQHFGDGTRLSIL.

The V and J genes are TRBV25-1 and TRBJ1-6, with 10 bases lining up with TRBD1. J lost 6 bases, V lost 4 bases, and 6 bases had no gene match. Germline CDR1 and CDR2: MGHDK and SYGVNS. The CDR3 loop spans 16 amino acids. DNA of the CDR3: TGTGCCAGCAGTGCAGAGACAGGGGGCCTTAATTCACCCCTCCACTTT. It encodes CASSAETGGLNSPLHF.

V gene TRBV6-2 or TRBV6-3 combines with J gene TRBJ2-1, with 7 bases lining up with TRBD1. Germline CDR1 reads MNHEY; CDR2 reads SVGEGT. Unmatched junction bases numbered 14, after V lost 6 bases and J lost 9 bases. There are 15 residues in the CDR3. The CDR3 bases are TGTGCCAGCAGCCCTGGGACAGTCTCAGGCGCTGAGCAGTTCTTC. It encodes CASSPGTVSGAEQFF.

This clone was observed once. The chain has TRBV7-3 and TRBJ2-3; D is undetermined. Trimming took off 1 base at V and 0 bases at J, with 11 bases between the two ends. Germline V gene sequence: CDR1 SGHTA, CDR2 FQGTGA. This CDR3 comprises 16 residues. The CDR3 reads CASSLNLRASTDTQYF. The CDR3 DNA reads as TGTGCCAGCAGCTTAAATCTACGCGCCAGCACAGATACGCAGTATTTT. Variable domain in full (rest from reference TRBV7-3 and TRBJ2-3): GAGVSQTPSNKVTEKGKYVELRCDPISGHTALYWYRQSLGQGPEFLIYFQGTGAADDSGLPNDRFFAVRPEGSVSTLKIQRTERGDSAVYLCASSLNLRASTDTQYFGPGTRLTVL.

The chain links TRBV30 to TRBJ1-4; the D is unclear. Trimming left V 0 bases short and J 5 bases short, with 10 bases between. The germline V gene has CDR1 GTSNPN and CDR2 SVGIG (reference sequence). This CDR3 comprises 14 residues. In DNA, the CDR3 is TGTGCCTGGAGTGTACTCTCAGGAAATGAAAAACTGTTTTTT. This codes for CAWSVLSGNEKLFF.

This rearrangement joins TRBV5-4 to TRBJ1-2; D perhaps matches TRBD1 (6 bases). V was shortened by 5 bases and J by 8 bases, with 16 bases between the two germline ends. The CDR3 has 13 amino acids. Germline CDR1 and CDR2: SGHNT and YYREEE (reference sequence). CDR3: CASRTGSYEGYTF. In DNA, the CDR3 is TGTGCCAGCAGGACAGGAAGCTATGAAGGCTACACCTTC.

The V and J genes are TRBV28 and TRBJ2-7, with a tentative D call TRBD2 (6 bases). The CDR3 length is 13 residues. Germline CDR1 is MDHEN and CDR2 is SYDVKM. V lost 2 bases and J 7 bases, leaving 12 bases between the germline ends. CDR3 nucleotides: TGTGCCAGCAGTTTACCTGGGAGGAGGGAGCAGTACGTC. It is translated as CASSLPGRREQYV.